This TCR beta chain was captured in a study of blood T cell repertoires in COVID-19. For the study at large: Spain, Italy and the United States supplied samples that represented acute and convalescent COVID-19. Sources were T cells, B-cell-depleted T cells, or PBMCs; the material itself was cDNA or gDNA.

The junction had 1 base not matched to a gene; V was cut back by 1 base and J by 2 bases. Germline-derived CDR1 and CDR2 are MGHRA and YSYEKL. The CDR3 covers 15 residues. Authors' data handling: Counts of nucleated cells, estimated from reference gene primer amplification, were obtained. TCRdb's table, derived via immunoSEQ multiplex PCR, lists solely in-frame clones and lacks some. That table supplies the V and J calls and clone size; D and trimming were determined from the DNA. Among approximately 180,000 clones listed, around 79% were seen once. The sequence was collected from a woman in her seventies with acute or convalescent COVID-19. Sample: peripheral blood. The chain uses TRBV4-1 and TRBJ2-1, with 8 bases lining up with TRBD2. Here the CDR3 reads CASSQAGLAYNEQFF. Here the CDR3 DNA reads TGCGCCAGCAGCCAAGCGGGACTAGCCTACAATGAGCAGTTCTTC.